Below, one TCR beta chain is given with its context. The antigen remains unidentified. TCRdb ran MiXCR on the reads and lists one entry per CDR3 protein. Here the sample spans roughly 200,000 distinct CDR3 sequences, approximately 40% being singletons. Germline CDR1 GTSNPN, CDR2 SVGIG (reference sequence). CDR3 size: 12 residues. V shed 3 bases and J shed 6 bases, with 12 bases lying between them. The sample originates from a study of T cell repertoires in cytomegalovirus infection. This sequence originates from a human donor in good health (CMV status not recorded). Some clones in this sample may be carry-over from other donors' samples. The chain uses TRBV30 and TRBJ2-7; tentatively, D is TRBD2 (5 bases). Sequencing used CD8+ T cells from cultured PBMCs, obtained from culture after CMV antigen stimulation. The CDR3 DNA sequence: TGTGCCTGGAGCGTCGGCGAGGGCGAGCAGTACTTC. This translates into CAWSVGEGEQYF.